This T cell receptor (beta chain) is drawn from a study of shared clonotypes between healthy human individuals. Study-level results: The sole specimen, blood, was sampled, and tissue repertoires likely differ.

Germline V gene sequence: CDR1 GTSNPN, CDR2 SVGIG (reference sequence). V gave up 3 bases and J gave up 3 bases, with 15 bases separating them. This CDR3 spans 16 amino acids. Profiling relied on immunoSEQ multiplex PCR, and the TCRdb table lists in-frame clones only, not all of them. The table has fewer than 1.4 million clones, around three quarters seen once; the top ten hold roughly 0.57%. As to this clone: Its specificity is unknown.

The sequencing sample was made of memory CD4+ T cells from PBMCs. Subset indicated: CD45RA-negative fraction. The chain has TRBV30 and TRBJ1-6; D ambiguous. This receptor was identified in a man aged 18 to 35 in good health. Some clones in this sample may be carry-over from other donors' samples. Here the CDR3 DNA reads TGTGCCTGGAGGGAACCTTCGGGGTTCTATAATTCACCCCTCCACTTT. Translated: CAWREPSGFYNSPLHF.